This TCR beta chain was captured in a study of beta chain features in type 1 diabetes. Overall study: Cell yields, age and gender were similar between patients and healthy donors. Study-level findings and limits: TCRB CDR3 length was moderately but significantly reduced in all four CD4+ subsets of Type 1 diabetes patients.

V dropped 5 bases and J dropped 10 bases, with 9 bases sitting between them. Looked up from germline, CDR1 is SEHNR and CDR2 is FQNEAQ (reference sequence). The CDR3 runs to 12 residues. Sequenced material consisted of expressed TCRB transcripts (all of the isolated RNA was reverse transcribed). The average read count of naive, central memory and regulatory T cell samples was a few million. The protocol was immunoSEQ multiplex PCR, while the TCRdb copy is restricted to in-frame clones and leaves out a portion. The sample holds roughly 730,000 clones, 13% seen once. Without exception, sorted populations had purity beyond 95%. Remarks on this clone: Its antigen is undetermined.

Sequenced: naive CD4+ T cells from blood. J is TRBJ1-6 and V is TRBV7-9; D unclear. The clonotype originates from a man aged 18 to 35 with type 1 diabetes. The CDR3 sequence is CASSRLASPLHF. CDR3 nucleotide sequence: TGTGCCAGCAGCCGACTTGCCTCACCCCTCCACTTT.